This TCR beta chain was retrieved from a study of T cell repertoires in cytomegalovirus infection. The wider study: HLA-C-restricted CMV epitopes, recently identified, and well-studied HLA-B-restricted ones were used by the study. A matching HLA type, together with CMV infection, was signaled by public TCR beta signatures.

Remarks on this clonotype: Its antigen is still unknown.

Via MiXCR, TCRdb re-called the reads, giving one row per CDR3 protein. The sample lists about 700,000 distinct CDR3 sequences; 30% to 40% were seen once. Germline lookup yields CDR1 LNHDA and CDR2 SQIVND (reference sequence). CDR3 length: 14 residues. Trimming took 4 bases from V and 2 from J, leaving 12 bases between them. Regarding the study as a whole: Using cumulative public TCR beta family frequency, the authors identified those who carried CMV together with the relevant HLA. CMV-specific HLA-C-restricted TCR beta clonotypes dominated the ex vivo response.

The rearrangement joins TRBV19 to TRBJ2-7, with D perhaps matching TRBD2 (6 bases). The source is a human donor in good health (CMV status not recorded). Some clones in this sample may be carry-over from other donors' samples. Sequencing used cultured PBMCs, obtained from culture after CMV antigen stimulation. This CDR3 reads CASSNAAGTYEQYF. The DNA for the CDR3 is TGTGCCAGTAGTAACGCAGCGGGCACCTACGAGCAGTACTTC.